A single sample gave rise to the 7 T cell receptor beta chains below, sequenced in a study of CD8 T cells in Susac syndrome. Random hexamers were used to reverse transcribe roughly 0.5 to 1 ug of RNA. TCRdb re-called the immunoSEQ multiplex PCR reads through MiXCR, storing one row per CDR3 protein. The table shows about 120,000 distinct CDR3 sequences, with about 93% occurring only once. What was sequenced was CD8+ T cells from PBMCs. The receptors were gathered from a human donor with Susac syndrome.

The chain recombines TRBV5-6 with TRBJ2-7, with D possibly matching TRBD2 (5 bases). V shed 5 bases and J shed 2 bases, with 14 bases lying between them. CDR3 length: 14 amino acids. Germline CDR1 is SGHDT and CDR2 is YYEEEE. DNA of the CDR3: TGTGCCAGCAGGTTCTTGGAGGATACCTACGAGCAGTACTTC. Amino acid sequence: CASRFLEDTYEQYF.

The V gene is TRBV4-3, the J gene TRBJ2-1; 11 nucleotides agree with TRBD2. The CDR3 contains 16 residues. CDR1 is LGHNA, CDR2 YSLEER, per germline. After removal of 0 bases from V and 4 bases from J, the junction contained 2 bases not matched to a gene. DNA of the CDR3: TGCGCCAGCAGCCAAGAGCTAGCGGGGGGATACAATGAGCAGTTCTTC. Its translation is CASSQELAGGYNEQFF.

The DNA for the CDR3 is TGTGCCAGTAGTCCGGGACAGGGGAACACAGATACGCAGTATTTT. As protein: CASSPGQGNTDTQYF. V usage is TRBV19 and J usage is TRBJ2-3; 10 positions match TRBD1. CDR1 and CDR2 (germline): LNHDA, SQIVND (reference sequence). The V segment lost 5 bases and the J segment 2 bases; nucleotides outside the gene matches: 4. The CDR3 sequence is 15 residues long.

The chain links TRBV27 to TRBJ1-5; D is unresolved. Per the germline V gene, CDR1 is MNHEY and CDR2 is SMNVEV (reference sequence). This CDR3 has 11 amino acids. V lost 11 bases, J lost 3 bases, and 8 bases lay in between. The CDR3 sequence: CAAGPNQPQHF. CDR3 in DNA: TGTGCCGCGGGTCCCAATCAGCCCCAGCATTTT.

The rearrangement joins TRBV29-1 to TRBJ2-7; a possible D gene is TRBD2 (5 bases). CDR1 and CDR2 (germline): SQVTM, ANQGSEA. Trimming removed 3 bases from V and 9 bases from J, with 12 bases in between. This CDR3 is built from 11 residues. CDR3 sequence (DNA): TGCAGCGTTGATGAGGGAGCGGCGCAGTACTTC. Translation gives CSVDEGAAQYF.

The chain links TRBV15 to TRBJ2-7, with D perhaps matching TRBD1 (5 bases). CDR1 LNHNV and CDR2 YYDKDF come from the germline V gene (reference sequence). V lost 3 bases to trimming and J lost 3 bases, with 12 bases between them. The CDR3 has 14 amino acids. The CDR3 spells CATSSPTENYEQYF. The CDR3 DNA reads TGTGCCACCAGCAGCCCGACAGAGAACTACGAGCAGTACTTC.

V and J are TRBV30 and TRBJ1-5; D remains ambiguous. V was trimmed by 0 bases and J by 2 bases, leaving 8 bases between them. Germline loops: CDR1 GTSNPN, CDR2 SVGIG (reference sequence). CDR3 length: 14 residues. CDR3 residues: CAWSVSHGNQPQHF. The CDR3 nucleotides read TGTGCCTGGAGTGTAAGTCACGGCAATCAGCCCCAGCATTTT.